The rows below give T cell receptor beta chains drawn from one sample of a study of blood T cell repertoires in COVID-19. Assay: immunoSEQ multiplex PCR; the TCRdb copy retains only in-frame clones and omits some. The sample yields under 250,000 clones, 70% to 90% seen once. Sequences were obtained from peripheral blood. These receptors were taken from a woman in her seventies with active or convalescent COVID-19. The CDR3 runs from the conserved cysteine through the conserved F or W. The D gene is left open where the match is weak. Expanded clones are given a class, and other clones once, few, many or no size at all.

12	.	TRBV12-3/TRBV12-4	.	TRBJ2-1	CASFGPLEGKVF	TGTGCCAGCTTTGGGCCGTTGGAGGGGAAGGTCTTC
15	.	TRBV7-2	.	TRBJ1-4	CASSLARGGAEKLFF	TGTGCCAGCAGCTTAGCTCGAGGGGGGGCTGAAAAACTGTTTTTT
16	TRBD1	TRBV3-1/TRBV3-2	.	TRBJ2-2	CASSPTGQAATGELFF	TGTGCCAGCAGCCCCACGGGACAGGCGGCCACCGGGGAGCTGTTTTTT
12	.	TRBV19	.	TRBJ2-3	CASSRVTDTQYF	TGTGCCAGTTCCAGGGTCACAGATACGCAGTATTTT
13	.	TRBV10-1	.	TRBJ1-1	CASQGQRNTEAFF	TGCGCCAGCCAGGGTCAGAGGAACACTGAAGCTTTCTTT
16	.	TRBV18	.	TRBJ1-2	CASSPPGAGSDYGYTF	TGTGCCAGCTCACCACCGGGGGCAGGGTCGGACTATGGCTACACCTTC
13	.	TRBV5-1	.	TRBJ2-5	CASSLGGGETQYF	TGCGCCAGCAGCTTGGGAGGGGGAGAGACCCAGTACTTC
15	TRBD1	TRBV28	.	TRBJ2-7	CASSLLGYRGFGQYF	TGTGCCAGCAGTTTATTGGGGTACAGGGGATTCGGGCAGTACTTC
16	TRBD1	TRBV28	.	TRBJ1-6	CASSRYGQGQGSPLHF	TGTGCCAGCAGCCGATACGGACAGGGCCAAGGTTCACCCCTCCACTTT
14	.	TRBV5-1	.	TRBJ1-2	CASSEGTTNYGYTF	TGCGCCAGCTCCGAGGGAACTACTAACTATGGCTACACCTTC
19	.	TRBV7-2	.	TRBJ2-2	CASTTWKGASWANTGELFF	TGTGCCAGCACCACATGGAAAGGGGCTTCTTGGGCGAACACCGGGGAGCTGTTTTTT
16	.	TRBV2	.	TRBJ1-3	CASSEAQGNSGNTIYF	TGTGCCAGCAGTGAAGCGCAGGGCAACTCTGGAAACACCATATATTTT
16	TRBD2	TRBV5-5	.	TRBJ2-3	CASTKGLAGGPDTQYF	TGTGCCAGCACCAAGGGACTAGCGGGGGGGCCAGATACGCAGTATTTT
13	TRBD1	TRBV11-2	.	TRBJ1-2	CASSRGTGLGYTF	TGTGCCAGCAGCCGTGGGACAGGGTTAGGCTACACCTTC
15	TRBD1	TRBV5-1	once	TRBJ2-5	CASSLGGQAQETQYF	TGCGCCAGCAGCTTGGGGGGACAGGCCCAAGAGACCCAGTACTTC
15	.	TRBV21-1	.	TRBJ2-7	CASSKGGRSSYEQYF	TGTGCCAGCAGCAAGGGCGGGAGAAGCTCCTACGAGCAGTACTTC
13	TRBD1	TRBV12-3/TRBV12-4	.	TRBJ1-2	CASSSNVQGGYTF	TGTGCCAGCAGCTCTAACGTACAGGGGGGCTACACCTTC
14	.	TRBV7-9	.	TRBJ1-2	CASTSDRANYGYTF	TGTGCCAGCACCTCCGACAGAGCTAACTATGGCTACACCTTC
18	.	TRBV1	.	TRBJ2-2	CTSSQGKADLENTGELFF	TGCACCAGCAGCCAAGGGAAAGCGGACTTAGAGAACACCGGGGAGCTGTTTTTT
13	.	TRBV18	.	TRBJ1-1	CASSLETGAEAFF	TGTGCCAGCTCCTTAGAGACAGGCGCTGAAGCTTTCTTT
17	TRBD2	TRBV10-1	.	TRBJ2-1	CASSPGGLAGGTNEQFF	TGCGCCAGCAGCCCCGGGGGACTAGCGGGAGGGACCAATGAGCAGTTCTTC
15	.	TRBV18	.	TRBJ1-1	CASSPPAGGFTEAFF	TGTGCCAGCTCACCACCGGCGGGGGGCTTTACTGAAGCTTTCTTT
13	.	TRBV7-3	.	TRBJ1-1	CASSPQTGGAAFF	TGTGCCAGCAGCCCCCAGACTGGGGGGGCAGCTTTCTTT
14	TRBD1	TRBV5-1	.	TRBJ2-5	CASSHGRGLETQYF	TGCGCCAGCAGCCACGGCAGGGGGCTGGAGACCCAGTACTTC
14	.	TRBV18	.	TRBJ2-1	CASSPYFEGGEQFF	TGTGCCAGCTCACCCTATTTCGAAGGGGGTGAGCAGTTCTTC
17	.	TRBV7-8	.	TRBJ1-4	CASSPRGGGSWGEKLFF	TGTGCCAGCAGCCCTAGGGGAGGCGGGTCCTGGGGTGAAAAACTGTTTTTT
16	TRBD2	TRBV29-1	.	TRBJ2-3	CSVDSLTSGGSDTQYF	TGCAGCGTTGATTCTCTAACTAGCGGGGGGTCAGATACGCAGTATTTT
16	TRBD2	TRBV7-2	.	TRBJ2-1	CASSLRRLAGANEQFF	TGTGCCAGCAGCTTGAGGAGACTAGCGGGAGCCAATGAGCAGTTCTTC
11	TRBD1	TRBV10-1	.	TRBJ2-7	CASRTGNEQYF	TGCGCCAGCAGGACAGGGAACGAGCAGTACTTC
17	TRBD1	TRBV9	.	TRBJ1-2	CASSVGTGTGGHYGYTF	TGTGCCAGCAGCGTAGGCACCGGGACAGGGGGCCACTATGGCTACACCTTC
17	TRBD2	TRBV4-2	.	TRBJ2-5	CASSLGLAGAYQETQYF	TGTGCCAGCAGCCTAGGACTAGCGGGGGCGTACCAAGAGACCCAGTACTTC
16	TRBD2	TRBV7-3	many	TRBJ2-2	CATPRLAGVIMGELFF	TGTGCCACACCACGACTAGCGGGGGTGATCATGGGGGAGCTGTTTTTT
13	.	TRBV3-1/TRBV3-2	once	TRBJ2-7	CASSQAGLYEQYF	TGTGCCAGCAGCCAAGCTGGGCTTTACGAGCAGTACTTC
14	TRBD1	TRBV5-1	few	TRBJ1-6	CASSMDRGHSPLHF	TGCGCCAGCAGCATGGACAGGGGGCATTCACCCCTCCACTTT
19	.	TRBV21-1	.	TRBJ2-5	CASSKGRVCGRPRGETQYF	TGTGCCAGCAGCAAAGGGAGGGTATGCGGGAGGCCAAGAGGGGAGACCCAGTACTTC
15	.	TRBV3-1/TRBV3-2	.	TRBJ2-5	CASSQDVTNQETQYF	TGTGCCAGCAGCCAAGATGTAACTAACCAAGAGACCCAGTACTTC
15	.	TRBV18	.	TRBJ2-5	CASSPSQTEVETQYF	TGTGCCAGCTCACCAAGTCAGACCGAGGTAGAGACCCAGTACTTC
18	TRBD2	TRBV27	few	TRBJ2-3	CASSGLAGAGRSTDTQYF	TGTGCCAGCTCGGGACTAGCGGGAGCGGGGAGGAGCACAGATACGCAGTATTTT
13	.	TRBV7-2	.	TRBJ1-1	CASSTYRNTEAFF	TGTGCCAGCAGCACGTACAGAAACACTGAAGCTTTCTTT
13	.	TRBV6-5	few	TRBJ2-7	CASSLPGIDEQYF	TGTGCCAGCAGCCTGCCAGGGATCGACGAGCAGTACTTC
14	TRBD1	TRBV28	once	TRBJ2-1	CASSGGDWYNEQFF	TGTGCCAGCTCAGGGGGCGATTGGTACAATGAGCAGTTCTTC